The following is a T cell receptor (beta chain) sequence with its context. Its cognate antigen is unknown. The CDR3 covers 16 residues. Trimming at V came to 6 bases and at J to 0 bases, leaving 10 bases not matched to a gene. CDR1 and CDR2 from the germline V gene are LNHDA and SQIVND (reference sequence). This sample was taken from a study of T-cell memory formation after mild COVID-19. Across the whole study: The study found TCR clusters largely donor specific.

It was 5'RACE with constant-segment primers that produced the TCR alpha and TCR beta cDNA libraries, which carried sample barcodes and UMIs. MiXCR was run by TCRdb on the 5' RACE reads, yielding one entry per CDR3 protein. The repertoire holds about 210,000 distinct CDR3 sequences, with 27% as singletons. Whole-study findings and limits: Memory from before infection featured some responding clones, which suggests cross-reactive memory joined.

Sequenced: PBMCs or a T cell subset sorted from them (not recorded which). This sequence joins TRBV19 and TRBJ1-2; TRBD1 matches at 7 bases. The clonotype comes from an adult woman who had mild COVID-19 (a few samples of this study predate the infection). Cell type and time point are not known. The CDR3, as DNA: TGTGCCAGTAGCTACATGGGGACAGACGCTAACTATGGCTACACCTTC. Its protein product is CASSYMGTDANYGYTF.